The clone carrying this T cell receptor beta chain has at least ten counts. The antigen is not known. The data are from a study of radiation and T cells in renal cell carcinoma. Notes on the study in general: Compared with controls, irradiated tumors showed greater TCR clonality. Intratumoral heterogeneity was not captured in these 0.95 to 1 g regions.

Specified treatment: 15 Gy SBRT to primary tumor, nephrectomy 4 weeks later. Trimming cost V 3 bases and J 2 bases, with 13 bases left between them. Germline V CDR1 and CDR2: SNHLY, FYNNEI. CDR3 length equals 15 residues. TCRdb's table, derived via immunoSEQ multiplex PCR, lists solely in-frame clones and lacks some. The table has around 20,000 clones, 40% to 55% seen once; the top ten hold more than 15%. The chain has TRBV2 and TRBJ1-2; tentatively, D is TRBD1 (6 bases). The receptor comes from a woman aged 45-65 years with renal cell carcinoma. The sample in question was tumor tissue, obtained from a patient whose treatment included radiotherapy and nephrectomy. Here the CDR3 reads CASSDGQGNNYGYTF. The DNA of the CDR3 is TGTGCCAGCAGTGATGGGCAGGGGAACAACTATGGCTACACCTTC.